This TCR beta chain was retrieved from a study of T cells in Graves' hyperthyroidism and ophthalmopathy. CDR1 is SEHNR, CDR2 FQNEAQ, per germline (reference sequence). The CDR3 extends over 15 amino acids. The CDR3 regions of TCR beta were amplified from RNA transcripts. HTBI primers drove first-round RT-PCR of the TCR CDR3. MiXCR, run by TCRdb on the multiplex PCR reads, gives a single entry per CDR3 protein. Of hundreds of thousands of distinct CDR3 sequences in the sample, roughly a sixth were seen once. At first hyperthyroidism diagnosis, before any ophthalmopathy symptoms, the blood sample was collected. Study findings and constraints: Most thyroid clonotypes expanded above 0.001 were also detected in blood.

This clonotype was counted only a few times. Its antigen is undetermined. One end of the junction fails to match germline, which may point to a read error. Sequenced sample: blood. The rearrangement joins TRBV7-9 to TRBJ2-3; D remains ambiguous. The receptor was derived from a woman between 45 and 65 years old with Graves' hyperthyroidism that later progressed to Graves' ophthalmopathy. DNA for the CDR3: TGTGCCAGCAGCTTAATAGCAGAACCCACACATACGCAGTATTTT. Protein: CASSLIAEPTHTQYF.